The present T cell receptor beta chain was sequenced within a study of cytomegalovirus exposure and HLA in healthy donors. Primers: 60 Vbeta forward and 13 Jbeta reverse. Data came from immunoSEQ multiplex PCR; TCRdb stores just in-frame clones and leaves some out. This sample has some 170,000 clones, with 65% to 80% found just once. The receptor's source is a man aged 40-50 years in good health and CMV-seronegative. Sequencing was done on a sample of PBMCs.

The CDR3 sequence: CASSLASGTYNEQFF. The CDR3 DNA reads TGTGCCAGCAGCTTAGCTAGCGGCACTTACAATGAGCAGTTCTTC. The chain combines TRBV7-2 with TRBJ2-1; D perhaps matches TRBD2 (6 bases). The CDR3 covers 15 residues. Trimming shortened V by 0 bases and J by 4 bases, and 10 bases separated the two germline ends. Germline loops: CDR1 SGHTA, CDR2 FQGNSA.